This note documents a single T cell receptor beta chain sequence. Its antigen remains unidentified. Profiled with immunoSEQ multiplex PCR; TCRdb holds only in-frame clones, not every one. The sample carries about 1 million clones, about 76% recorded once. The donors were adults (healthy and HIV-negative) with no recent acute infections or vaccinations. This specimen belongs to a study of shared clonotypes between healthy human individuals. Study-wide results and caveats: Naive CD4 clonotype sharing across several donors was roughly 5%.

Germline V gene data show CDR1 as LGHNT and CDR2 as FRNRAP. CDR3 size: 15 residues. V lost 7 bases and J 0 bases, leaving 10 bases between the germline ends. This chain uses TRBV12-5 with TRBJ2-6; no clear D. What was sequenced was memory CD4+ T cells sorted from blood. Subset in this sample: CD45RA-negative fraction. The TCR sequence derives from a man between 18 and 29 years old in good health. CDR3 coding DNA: TGTGCTAGTGCCGCAGGTAACTCTGGGGCCAACGTCCTGACTTTC. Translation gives CASAAGNSGANVLTF.